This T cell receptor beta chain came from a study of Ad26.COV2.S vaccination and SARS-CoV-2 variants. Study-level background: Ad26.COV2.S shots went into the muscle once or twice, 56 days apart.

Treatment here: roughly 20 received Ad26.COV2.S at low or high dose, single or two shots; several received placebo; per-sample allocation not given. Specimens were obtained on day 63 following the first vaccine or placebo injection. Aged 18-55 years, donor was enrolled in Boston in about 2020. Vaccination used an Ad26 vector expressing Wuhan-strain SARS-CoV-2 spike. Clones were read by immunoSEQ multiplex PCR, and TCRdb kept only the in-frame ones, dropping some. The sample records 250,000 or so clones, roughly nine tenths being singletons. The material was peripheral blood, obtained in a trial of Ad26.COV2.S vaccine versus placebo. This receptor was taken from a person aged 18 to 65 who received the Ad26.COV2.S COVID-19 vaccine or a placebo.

The DNA for the CDR3 is TGCGCCAGCAGCCAAGATCGTCTAGCGGGTAGCTCCTACAATGAGCAGTTCTTC. Residues: CASSQDRLAGSSYNEQFF. This chain links TRBV4-3 with TRBJ2-1; 8 nucleotides match TRBD2. Per germline, CDR1 LGHNA and CDR2 YSLEER. This CDR3 spans 18 amino acids. V dropped 0 bases and J dropped 0; count of bases not matched to a gene: 7.